One and the same sample provided the 10 T cell receptor beta chains below, sequenced in a study of CDR3 diversity in severe acne (dated 2019 in TCRdb). Libraries were constructed by PCR. The run used an Illumina HiSeq 2000. TCRdb applied fastp at Q25 and MiXCR to the public reads, then kept only in-frame beta chains. Records with the same CDR3 protein are collapsed into one entry carrying the most frequent genes and DNA. This sample gives around 94,000 distinct CDR3 sequences in total; roughly half of them show up just once. About an eighth of the sample is taken by the ten largest. The sample consisted of blood. These receptors were collected from a male donor with acne.

Concerning this clonotype: A read error is possible here, since a much larger clone lies one base away. The chain employs TRBV5-4 and TRBJ2-5, with 8 positions matching TRBD2. Trimming took 10 bases from V and 7 from J; bases not matched to a gene: 12. The CDR3 consists of 13 residues. The germline V gene encodes CDR1 SGHNT and CDR2 YYREEE (reference sequence). CDR3: CARTREGFGTQYF. CDR3 DNA sequence: TGTGCCCGCACCCGGGAGGGGTTCGGGACCCAGTACTTC.

This clonotype came up many times. CDR3 DNA: TGTGCCATCAGTGAGGAAGAGGGTCTGTCCCATGGCTACACCTTC. It specifies CAISEEEGLSHGYTF. The chain recombines TRBV10-3 with TRBJ1-2; no clear D gene. In germline, CDR1 is ENHRY, CDR2 SYGVKD. This CDR3 has 15 amino acids. Trimming took off 2 bases at V and 6 bases at J, with 16 bases between the two ends.

V is TRBV7-9 and J is TRBJ2-5, with TRBD2 identical over 8 bases. The CDR3 covers 17 residues. Unmatched junction bases numbered 14, after V lost 3 bases and J lost 5 bases. Germline CDR1 is SEHNR and CDR2 is FQNEAQ (reference sequence). DNA of the CDR3: TGTGCCAGCAGCTTGGAGCTTTCGAGCGGGAGTGGGGAGACCCAGTACTTC. Its translation is CASSLELSSGSGETQYF.

The chain combines TRBV7-6 with TRBJ2-7, with D possibly matching TRBD1 (5 bases). V shed 0 bases and J shed 5 bases, with 11 bases lying between them. The length of the CDR3 is 14 residues. CDR1 is SGHVS, CDR2 FNYEAQ, per germline. The chain's CDR3 is CASSLAGRVDEQYF. CDR3 in DNA: TGTGCCAGCAGCTTAGCAGGCAGGGTGGACGAGCAGTACTTC. Filled out from reference TRBV7-6 and TRBJ2-7, the complete variable domain reads GAGVSQSPRYKVTKRGQDVALRCDPISGHVSLYWYRQALGQGPEFLTYFNYEAQQDKSGLPNDRFSAERPEGSISTLTIQRTEQRDSAMYRCASSLAGRVDEQYFGPGTRLTVT.

This clonotype was counted a few times. The chain links TRBV10-3 to TRBJ1-4, with D unclear. Trimming removed 7 bases from V and 8 bases from J, with 11 bases in between. CDR3 length equals 12 residues. Germline V CDR1 and CDR2: ENHRY, SYGVKD. The CDR3 is CAITPGPEKLFF. The CDR3 DNA reads TGTGCCATCACCCCCGGTCCGGAAAAACTGTTTTTT.

The rearrangement uses TRBV9 and TRBJ1-5; tentatively, D is TRBD1 (6 bases). The V end was cut by 4 bases, the J end by 6 bases, with 20 bases between. This CDR3 has 16 amino acids. Germline lookup yields CDR1 SGDLS and CDR2 YYNGEE. CDR3 DNA: TGTGCCAGCAGCCGAGAGGGGGGGGGTGACAGTCAGCCCCAGCATTTT. Translation: CASSREGGGDSQPQHF.

This clonotype was picked up one time. This chain joins TRBV7-9 and TRBJ1-2; 7 bases map to TRBD1. Germline loops: CDR1 SEHNR, CDR2 FQNEAQ (reference sequence). The CDR3 extends over 13 amino acids. V shed 1 base and J 7 bases; nucleotides not matched to a gene: 3. The DNA of the CDR3 is TGTGCCAGCAGCTTAGGAGGGGGCGTTGGCTACACCTTC. This codes for CASSLGGGVGYTF.

The gene calls are TRBV29-1 and TRBJ1-2, with 7 bases lining up with TRBD1. The germline gives CDR1 SQVTM, CDR2 ANQGSEA. This CDR3 region has 13 residues. The J segment lost 2 bases and the V segment lost 3 bases, leaving 3 bases of the junction unmatched. The CDR3, as DNA: TGCAGCGTTGATGGGACAGACAACTATGGCTACACCTTC. Encoded protein: CSVDGTDNYGYTF.

This chain joins TRBV3-1 and TRBJ1-2, with 9 bases aligning to TRBD1. The CDR3 is 14 amino acids. With V trimmed by 2 bases and J by 7 bases, 5 bases remained unmatched. CDR1 is LGHDT and CDR2 is YNNKEL in the germline V gene (reference sequence). The CDR3 loop is CASSQRQGGTGYTF. CDR3 sequence (DNA): TGTGCCAGCAGCCAAAGACAGGGGGGTACTGGCTACACCTTC.

The chain recombines TRBV10-1 with TRBJ2-5; D unclear. The CDR3 is 13 residues long. Germline loops: CDR1 WNHNN, CDR2 SYGVQD (reference sequence). V was cut by 3 bases and J by 2 bases, with 7 bases left in between. The CDR3 spells CASSDQPQETQYF. The CDR3 bases are TGCGCCAGCAGTGATCAGCCACAAGAGACCCAGTACTTC.